The clone carrying this T cell receptor (beta chain) was seen a single time. The data derive from a study of blood T cell repertoires in COVID-19. Methods used by the authors: How many nucleated cells were present was estimated from reference gene primer amplification. Profiled with immunoSEQ multiplex PCR; TCRdb holds only in-frame clones, not every one. The V and J calls and the clone size are those of that table, but D and trimming were determined from the DNA. The data contain about 200,000 clones, roughly 79% of them seen just once; the ten biggest clones take up 8% to 9%. This CDR3 is built from 15 residues. CDR1 is SGHNT and CDR2 is YYREEE in the germline V gene (reference sequence). V was cut by 8 bases and J by 0 bases, with 14 bases left in between.

The V call is TRBV5-4, the J call TRBJ2-2; D gene unclear. The sequencing sample was made of PBMCs or T cells enriched from blood (not recorded which). The sequence derives from a woman in her fifties or sixties with acute COVID-19. DNA for the CDR3: TGTGCCAGTTCAATAACAGTCGCGAACACCGGGGAGCTGTTTTTT. Translating gives CASSITVANTGELFF.